The T cell receptor (beta chain) under discussion was sequenced for a study of blood T cell repertoires in COVID-19. This clone has just a few counts. Libraries were prepared by immunoSEQ multiplex PCR; TCRdb keeps only in-frame clonotypes and omits some of them. The sample gives about 93,000 clones, 89% of which show up once; around 5.2% is in the top ten. This TCR came from a man in his 60s with COVID-19, enrolled during active disease. Sequencing was done on a sample of peripheral blood.

This chain's CDR3 is CASNGQGAGELFF. CDR3 DNA: TGTGCCAGCAATGGACAGGGTGCCGGGGAGCTGTTTTTT. The genes are TRBV6-5 and TRBJ2-2, with 8 bases fitting TRBD1. The CDR3 sequence is 13 residues long. Germline-derived CDR1 and CDR2 are MNHEY and SVGAGI. V lost 7 bases to trimming and J lost 6 bases; unmatched junction nucleotides: 4.